These 27 T cell receptor beta chains were all obtained from the same sample, sequenced in a study of identical twins. TCRdb independently ran MiXCR on the 5' RACE reads; one entry per CDR3 protein. The repertoire holds 250,000 to 350,000 distinct CDR3 sequences, with roughly 10% as singletons. These same data were also listed under a study on yellow fever vaccine responses in identical twins.

Material for sequencing was CD8+ T cells sorted from blood. The source is a woman aged 18-29 years in good health.

In this sample, this clonotype turned up many times. The V call is TRBV7-8, the J call TRBJ2-1; 11 bases map to TRBD2. The V gene end was trimmed by 4 bases and the J gene end by 5 bases; junction bases not matched to a gene: 13. The CDR3 sequence is 18 residues long. The V gene's germline CDR1 is SGHVS and CDR2 FQNEAQ. CDR3 loop: CASSSRETSGTYDNEQFF. DNA of the CDR3: TGTGCCAGCAGCTCACGAGAGACTAGCGGGACTTACGACAATGAGCAGTTCTTC.

V is TRBV4-3 and J is TRBJ2-7; 12 positions match TRBD1. After removal of 3 bases from V and 5 bases from J, the junction contained 8 bases not matched to a gene. From germline, CDR1 is LGHNA and CDR2 YSLEER. The CDR3 extends over 16 amino acids. This CDR3 reads CASSQAPGTGGNEQYF. As DNA, the CDR3 is TGCGCCAGCAGCCAGGCACCAGGGACAGGGGGCAACGAGCAGTACTTC.

A few counts support this clonotype. This chain connects TRBV12-3 or TRBV12-4 to TRBJ2-5, with a tentative D call TRBD1 (6 bases). The ends were cut back, 0 bases at V and 5 bases at J, with 13 bases in the middle. The CDR3 is made up of 15 amino acids. The DNA for the CDR3 is TGTGCCAGCAGTTTAGCGGAGACAGGCACGGAGACCCAGTACTTC. Translating gives CASSLAETGTETQYF.

The V gene is TRBV29-1, the J gene TRBJ2-1; no firm D call. This CDR3 has 13 amino acids. Trimming stripped 5 bases from V and 4 bases from J, with 12 bases between. The germline V gene encodes CDR1 SQVTM and CDR2 ANQGSEA. CDR3 in amino acids: CSVRAESYNEQFF. CDR3 DNA: TGCAGCGTTAGGGCAGAATCTTACAATGAGCAGTTCTTC.

This clonotype was seen a few times. The chain couples TRBV20-1 to TRBJ2-3; the D is unclear. CDR1 is DFQATT and CDR2 is SNEGSKA in the germline V gene (reference sequence). The V end was cut by 3 bases, the J end by 9 bases, with 16 bases between. The CDR3 is 13 amino acids. The CDR3 sequence is CSASVPRNSTQYF. The CDR3 region has the DNA TGCAGTGCTAGTGTTCCGCGGAATTCGACGCAGTATTTT.

This clonotype was recorded at least ten times. The chain combines TRBV5-1 with TRBJ2-7; TRBD1 agrees at 7 bases. Germline-derived CDR1 and CDR2 are SGHRS and YFSETQ. J was trimmed by 3 bases and V by 1 base; bases with no gene match: 4. The CDR3 runs to 14 residues. The CDR3 protein is CASSLIQGSYEQYF. Here the CDR3 DNA reads TGCGCCAGCAGCTTGATACAGGGGAGCTACGAGCAGTACTTC. The variable domain in full, with the rest retrieved from reference TRBV5-1 and TRBJ2-7, is KAGVTQTPRYLIKTRGQQVTLSCSPISGHRSVSWYQQTPGQGLQFLFEYFSETQRNKGNFPGRFSGRQFSNSRSEMNVSTLELGDSALYLCASSLIQGSYEQYFGPGTRLTVT.

This clonotype was found a few times. The chain uses TRBV6-5 and TRBJ1-3, with D hard to call. V was clipped by 0 bases and J by 4 bases, with 16 bases between them. This CDR3 contains 17 residues. CDR1 is MNHEY, CDR2 SVGAGI, per germline. The CDR3 protein is CASSYSSSTLDGNTIYF. CDR3 nucleotide sequence: TGTGCCAGCAGTTACTCGAGTTCAACCTTGGACGGAAACACCATATATTTT.

The chain is built from TRBV29-1 and TRBJ1-1; 7 nucleotides match TRBD1. After removal of 2 bases from V and 2 bases from J, the junction contained 5 bases not matched to a gene. This CDR3 has 14 amino acids. CDR1 and CDR2 (germline): SQVTM, ANQGSEA. The CDR3, as DNA: TGCAGCGTTGAACAGGGGGTAGGTAACACTGAAGCTTTCTTT. This encodes CSVEQGVGNTEAFF.

This clonotype was seen many times. V is TRBV5-1 and J is TRBJ2-1; D is unresolved. There are 12 residues in the CDR3. Trimming cost V 5 bases and J 3 bases, with 6 bases left between them. Germline-derived CDR1 and CDR2 are SGHRS and YFSETQ. Here the CDR3 DNA reads TGCGCCAGCAGGGAAGACTACAATGAGCAGTTCTTC. This sequence encodes CASREDYNEQFF.

This clonotype was seen a few times. V usage is TRBV2 and J usage is TRBJ2-7; D unresolved. Trimming cost V 0 bases and J 3 bases, with 12 bases left between them. Germline V CDR1 and CDR2: SNHLY, FYNNEI. CDR3 length: 15 amino acids. In DNA, the CDR3 is TGTGCCAGCAGTGAAGCGGTCCGAACCGACTACGAGCAGTACTTC. This codes for CASSEAVRTDYEQYF.

The V call is TRBV15, the J call TRBJ1-2; no clear D gene. The CDR3 contains 11 residues. V was clipped by 0 bases and J by 8 bases, with 4 bases between them. Germline CDR1 reads LNHNV; CDR2 reads YYDKDF (reference sequence). The CDR3 coding sequence is TGTGCCACCAGCAGAGAAGGCGGCTACACCTTC. Translation gives CATSREGGYTF.

J is TRBJ1-6 and V is TRBV7-9; D gene ambiguous. V gave up 7 bases and J gave up 11 bases, with 12 bases separating them. The CDR3 totals 12 residues. Germline CDR1 SEHNR, CDR2 FQNEAQ (reference sequence). The chain's CDR3 is CASTKSGTPLHF. CDR3 DNA sequence: TGTGCCAGCACCAAATCTGGGACACCCCTCCACTTT. Looking up the rest from reference TRBV7-9 and TRBJ1-6 gives the full variable domain: DTGVSQNPRHKITKRGQNVTFRCDPISEHNRLYWYRQTLGQGPEFLTYFQNEAQLEKSRLLSDRFSAERPKGSFSTLEIQRTEQGDSAMYLCASTKSGTPLHFGNGTRLTVT.

The chain has TRBV19 and TRBJ1-1; D is undetermined. CDR3 length equals 11 residues. Germline V lookup: CDR1 LNHDA, CDR2 SQIVND (reference sequence). Trimming cost V 10 bases and J 4 bases, with 10 bases left between them. This CDR3 is CATERGTEAFF. The CDR3 nucleotides are TGTGCCACCGAGCGGGGCACTGAAGCTTTCTTT.

This clonotype showed up many times. The rearrangement links TRBV27 to TRBJ1-2; unclear D gene. The CDR3 runs 13 residues. CDR1 and CDR2 from the germline V gene are MNHEY and SMNVEV (reference sequence). The germline V and J ends were trimmed by 7 bases and 8 bases, with 17 bases remaining between them. CDR3 amino acids: CASKTAGRTGYTF. The CDR3 DNA reads TGTGCCAGCAAAACGGCAGGCCGTACAGGCTACACCTTC.

The chain recombines TRBV7-9 with TRBJ2-1, with TRBD2 identical over 10 bases. Germline assignment: CDR1 SEHNR and CDR2 FQNEAQ (reference sequence). The CDR3 length is 16 residues. V shed 6 bases and J 2 bases; nucleotides not matched to a gene: 7. CDR3 protein: CASRVQAGGAYNEQFF. The CDR3 nucleotides read TGTGCCAGCAGAGTCCAAGCGGGAGGGGCCTACAATGAGCAGTTCTTC.

This chain uses TRBV21-1 with TRBJ2-5. TRBV21-1 is a recognized pseudogene. The CDR3 contains 15 residues. The DNA for the CDR3 is TGTGCCAGTGGGTACACGGAAGAGATCCAAGAGACCCAGTACTTC. Translation: CASGYTEEIQETQYF.

This clonotype appeared many times. V usage is TRBV29-1 and J usage is TRBJ2-7, with D possibly matching TRBD1 (6 bases). V dropped 7 bases and J dropped 3 bases, with 19 bases sitting between them. This CDR3 comprises 14 residues. Germline V gene lookup returns CDR1 SQVTM and CDR2 ANQGSEA. The CDR3 sequence: CSAIIQGRFYEQYF. For the CDR3, the DNA is TGCAGCGCCATTATACAGGGACGGTTCTACGAGCAGTACTTC.

The chain has TRBV20-1 and TRBJ2-3, with a possible D match to TRBD2 (6 bases). The germline CDR1 and CDR2 sequences are DFQATT and SNEGSKA (reference sequence). The V and J ends lost 1 base and 0 bases respectively, with 11 bases between them. This CDR3 spans 15 amino acids. The chain's CDR3 is CSARALGGSTDTQYF. CDR3 sequence (DNA): TGCAGTGCTAGAGCCCTCGGGGGTAGCACAGATACGCAGTATTTT.

In its sample, this clonotype was seen many times. This chain uses TRBV6-5 with TRBJ2-2, with D tentatively TRBD1 or TRBD2 (5 bases each). Germline V lookup: CDR1 MNHEY, CDR2 SVGAGI. The V end was cut by 0 bases, the J end by 3 bases, with 8 bases between. The CDR3 is 15 residues long. For the CDR3, the DNA is TGTGCCAGCAGTTACTCGAGGGGAGACACCGGGGAGCTGTTTTTT. Translated, it gives CASSYSRGDTGELFF.

The chain recombines TRBV12-3 or TRBV12-4 with TRBJ2-1, with 7 bases aligning to TRBD1. J lost 0 bases, V lost 7 bases, and 3 bases had no gene match. The length of the CDR3 is 14 residues. The CDR3 spells CASNDRASYNEQFF. DNA for the CDR3: TGTGCCAGCAACGACAGGGCCTCCTACAATGAGCAGTTCTTC.

The table lists this clonotype with many counts. The chain recombines TRBV29-1 with TRBJ1-1; maybe TRBD1 (5 bases). The germline CDR1 and CDR2 sequences are SQVTM and ANQGSEA. There are 14 residues in the CDR3. Deletions cut 6 bases from V and 1 base from J, with 15 bases between. The CDR3, as DNA: TGCAGCGTGGGACCCGGGGCAGCGAACACTGAAGCTTTCTTT. It yields the protein CSVGPGAANTEAFF. The full variable domain, rest sourced from reference TRBV29-1 and TRBJ1-1, is SAVISQKPSRDICQRGTSLTIQCQVDSQVTMMFWYRQQPGQSLTLIATANQGSEATYESGFVIDKFPISRPNLTFSTLTVSNMSPEDSSIYLCSVGPGAANTEAFFGQGTRLTVV.

The J gene is TRBJ2-1, the V gene TRBV29-1; no reliable D call. This CDR3 region has 12 residues. The V end was cut by 6 bases, the J end by 2 bases, with 8 bases between. Per germline, CDR1 SQVTM and CDR2 ANQGSEA. For the CDR3, the DNA is TGCAGCGTCGGAGTCACCTACAATGAGCAGTTCTTC. This codes for CSVGVTYNEQFF.

J is TRBJ1-2 and V is TRBV2; D not certain. V shed 2 bases and J shed 5 bases, with 15 bases lying between them. The germline V gene has CDR1 SNHLY and CDR2 FYNNEI. This CDR3 has 15 amino acids. The CDR3 DNA reads as TGTGCCAGCAGTGAAACCCCCTTCCGGGAATATGGCTACACCTTC. Protein sequence: CASSETPFREYGYTF.

This clonotype was counted many times. The rearrangement joins TRBV7-6 to TRBJ2-7; D uncertain. From germline, CDR1 is SGHVS and CDR2 FNYEAQ. The length of the CDR3 is 13 residues. The V end lost 4 bases, the J end lost 4 bases, and 11 bases lay between the germline ends. CDR3 region: CASSSLVGYEQYF. For the CDR3, the DNA is TGTGCCAGCAGCTCTCTCGTCGGTTACGAGCAGTACTTC.

The V call is TRBV6-2 or TRBV6-3, the J call TRBJ1-1; TRBD1 agrees at 7 bases. The CDR3 totals 14 residues. The germline V gene encodes CDR1 MNHEY and CDR2 SVGEGT. With V trimmed by 5 bases and J by 1 base, 4 bases remained unmatched. The chain's CDR3 is CASSEDRPNTEAFF. CDR3 bases: TGTGCCAGCAGTGAGGACAGGCCGAACACTGAAGCTTTCTTT.

The chain couples TRBV20-1 to TRBJ1-6; maybe TRBD1 (5 bases). V was trimmed by 0 bases and J by 7 bases, leaving 16 bases between them. This CDR3 has 16 residues. CDR1 and CDR2 from the germline V gene are DFQATT and SNEGSKA (reference sequence). The CDR3 here is CSARDRAGPGNSPLHF. Here the CDR3 DNA reads TGCAGTGCTAGAGATCGGGCGGGACCCGGGAATTCACCCCTCCACTTT.

This clonotype appeared a few times. This rearrangement joins TRBV19 to TRBJ1-6; TRBD1 matches 8 bases. The germline V gene encodes CDR1 LNHDA and CDR2 SQIVND (reference sequence). Losses at the gene ends were 3 bases for V and 8 bases for J; bases not matched to a gene: 6. The length of the CDR3 is 15 residues. CDR3 sequence (DNA): TGTGCCAGTAGTATTTTTACACAGGGGGATTCACCCCTCCACTTT. Translation: CASSIFTQGDSPLHF.